Each of the 21 T cell receptor beta chains below was sequenced from the same sample in a study of T cells after yellow fever vaccination. Using its own MiXCR run on the 5' RACE reads, TCRdb lists one record per CDR3 protein. The sample holds approximately 550,000 distinct CDR3 sequences, 15% to 20% seen once. The sample consisted of PBMCs, taken 15 days after the yellow fever booster vaccination. The receptor source for this set is a man aged 25 to 45 who received the YFV17D yellow fever vaccine.

The V and J genes are TRBV3-1 and TRBJ2-3; D is possibly TRBD2 (5 bases). Between the trimmed V and J ends, which lost 2 bases and 2 bases, there was a span of 23 bases. This CDR3 spans 19 amino acids. Germline-derived CDR1 and CDR2 are LGHDT and YNNKEL (reference sequence). The CDR3 spells CASSQKISLGVHFTDTQYF. CDR3 DNA: TGTGCCAGCAGCCAAAAGATTTCCCTCGGGGTCCATTTCACAGATACGCAGTATTTT.

The chain combines TRBV29-1 with TRBJ2-7; TRBD2 agrees at 10 bases. CDR3 size: 14 residues. J gave up 4 bases and V 2 bases, and 5 bases lay outside the gene matches. Germline V CDR1 and CDR2: SQVTM, ANQGSEA. The CDR3 DNA reads TGCAGCGTTGAATTACTAGCGGGACGGTACGAGCAGTACTTC. The encoded protein is CSVELLAGRYEQYF.

This clonotype came up a few times. The chain employs TRBV20-1 and TRBJ1-1, with a tentative D call TRBD1 (5 bases). Trimming shortened V by 5 bases and J by 1 base, and 23 bases separated the two germline ends. The CDR3 contains 17 residues. Germline V lookup: CDR1 DFQATT, CDR2 SNEGSKA (reference sequence). CDR3 sequence (DNA): TGCAGTGCTCTTGCAATTACCCCTCAGGGACCGAACACTGAAGCTTTCTTT. This gives the protein CSALAITPQGPNTEAFF.

The chain is built from TRBV7-2 and TRBJ2-7; 7 nucleotides line up with TRBD1. Looked up from germline, CDR1 is SGHTA and CDR2 is FQGNSA. This CDR3 region has 14 residues. After removal of 4 bases from V and 0 bases from J, the junction contained 3 bases not matched to a gene. Written as DNA, the CDR3 is TGTGCCAGCAGCTCGACAGGGATCTCCTACGAGCAGTACTTC. Protein sequence: CASSSTGISYEQYF.

The CDR3 DNA reads as TGCAGCGTTGAAACTGGGGCCAACGTCCTGACTTTC. Its translation: CSVETGANVLTF. The gene calls are TRBV29-1 and TRBJ2-6; unclear D gene. Trimming cost V 2 bases and J 2 bases, with 1 base left between them. This CDR3 has 12 residues. Per the germline V gene, CDR1 is SQVTM and CDR2 is ANQGSEA.

The CDR3 region has the DNA TGTGCCAGCCTGACCGATGGACAGCTCTCCTACGAGCAGTACTTC. It is translated as CASLTDGQLSYEQYF. The chain recombines TRBV12-3 or TRBV12-4 with TRBJ2-7, with D perhaps matching TRBD1 (6 bases). The CDR3 extends over 15 amino acids. V shed 8 bases and J shed 0 bases, with 17 bases lying between them.

This clonotype was picked up a small number of times. The chain joins TRBV7-9 to TRBJ1-2; unclear D gene. The CDR3 loop spans 13 amino acids. Germline V gene sequence: CDR1 SEHNR, CDR2 FQNEAQ (reference sequence). V lost 3 bases to trimming and J lost 4 bases, with 9 bases between them. DNA for the CDR3: TGTGCCAGCAGCTTGGTAGGGTTCTATGGCTACACCTTC. It encodes CASSLVGFYGYTF.

There are a few counts of this clonotype. The V call is TRBV2, the J call TRBJ2-6; 10 nucleotides align to TRBD1. CDR1 and CDR2 (germline): SNHLY, FYNNEI. There are 16 residues in the CDR3. J was trimmed by 3 bases and V by 6 bases; bases with no gene match: 5. The chain's CDR3 is CASSRQGAVGANVLTF. CDR3 DNA: TGTGCCAGCAGCCGACAGGGGGCAGTTGGGGCCAACGTCCTGACTTTC.

In its sample, this clonotype was seen a few times. The V call is TRBV20-1, the J call TRBJ2-5; maybe TRBD2 (7 bases). The CDR3 runs to 15 residues. Trimming cost V 3 bases and J 1 base, with 15 bases left between them. CDR1 is DFQATT and CDR2 is SNEGSKA in the germline V gene (reference sequence). The CDR3 DNA follows: TGCAGTGCTAGTTCCAGCGGGGACATCCAAGAGACCCAGTACTTC. This gives the protein CSASSSGDIQETQYF.

This clonotype was picked up many times. J is TRBJ2-3 and V is TRBV7-2; 10 bases fit TRBD1. Germline V gives CDR1 SGHTA, CDR2 FQGNSA. The V and J ends lost 5 bases and 5 bases, in that order; junction bases with no gene match: 4. The CDR3 has 14 amino acids. DNA for the CDR3: TGTGCCAGCAGCCGACAGGGGGCGGGAGATACGCAGTATTTT. This translates into CASSRQGAGDTQYF.

The genes are TRBV7-9 and TRBJ2-7; 8 bases align to TRBD1. V dropped 5 bases and J dropped 6; count of bases not matched to a gene: 9. Germline V CDR1 and CDR2: SEHNR, FQNEAQ (reference sequence). There are 14 residues in the CDR3. For the CDR3, the DNA is TGTGCCAGCAGCCCCCGGACAGGGATTGGCGAGCAGTACTTC. Amino acids: CASSPRTGIGEQYF.

This clonotype occurred a few times. The chain uses TRBV27 and TRBJ2-1, with TRBD2 matching over 8 bases. Trimming at V came to 8 bases and at J to 8 bases, leaving 11 bases not matched to a gene. The CDR3 has 14 amino acids. Per the germline V gene, CDR1 is MNHEY and CDR2 is SMNVEV (reference sequence). The CDR3 sequence is CASAPGLVRYEQFF. The DNA for the CDR3 is TGTGCCAGCGCCCCGGGACTAGTTCGTTATGAGCAGTTCTTC.

This chain uses TRBV10-3 with TRBJ1-6, with 9 bases identical to TRBD1. V dropped 4 bases and J dropped 6; count of bases not matched to a gene: 1. The length of the CDR3 is 14 residues. Germline-derived CDR1 and CDR2 are ENHRY and SYGVKD. CDR3: CAISGGQGNSPLHF. The CDR3 DNA follows: TGTGCCATCAGTGGGGGACAGGGTAATTCACCCCTCCACTTT.

This clonotype was seen a few times. The CDR3 loop is CSASSSRGDTQYF. The CDR3 bases are TGCAGTGCTAGCTCATCGAGGGGAGATACGCAGTATTTT. The chain is built from TRBV20-1 and TRBJ2-3, with D perhaps being TRBD1 or TRBD2 (5 bases each). Trimming cost V 3 bases and J 5 bases, with 12 bases left between them. Looked up from germline, CDR1 is DFQATT and CDR2 is SNEGSKA (reference sequence). This CDR3 region has 13 residues.

The sample holds a few counts of this clonotype. V is TRBV7-6 and J is TRBJ2-3; D uncertain. Germline CDR1 is SGHVS and CDR2 is FNYEAQ. CDR3 size: 14 residues. Trimming cost V 5 bases and J 0 bases, with 9 bases left between them. CDR3 in amino acids: CASSTSSSTDTQYF. Here the CDR3 DNA reads TGTGCCAGCAGCACCTCTTCTAGCACAGATACGCAGTATTTT. Combining the CDR3 with reference TRBV7-6 and TRBJ2-3 gives the whole variable domain GAGVSQSPRYKVTKRGQDVALRCDPISGHVSLYWYRQALGQGPEFLTYFNYEAQQDKSGLPNDRFSAERPEGSISTLTIQRTEQRDSAMYRCASSTSSSTDTQYFGPGTRLTVL.

The J gene is TRBJ1-5, the V gene TRBV28; D remains ambiguous. CDR3 size: 15 residues. The V gene lost 10 bases and the J gene lost 3 bases, with 19 bases spanning the gap. Germline loops: CDR1 MDHEN, CDR2 SYDVKM. CDR3 in amino acids: CATSLGSGYNQPQHF. CDR3 DNA: TGTGCCACGTCTTTGGGTTCAGGATACAATCAGCCCCAGCATTTT.

This clonotype was counted only a few times. This rearrangement joins TRBV9 to TRBJ1-1; D gene ambiguous. This CDR3 comprises 13 residues. The V end lost 0 bases, the J end lost 6 bases, and 9 bases lay between the germline ends. Germline V gene sequence: CDR1 SGDLS, CDR2 YYNGEE. The CDR3 DNA reads as TGTGCCAGCAGCGTAGTAGCGGGCGCTGAAGCTTTCTTT. This translates into CASSVVAGAEAFF. Full variable domain (outside the CDR3, taken from reference TRBV9 and TRBJ1-1): DSGVTQTPKHLITATGQRVTLRCSPRSGDLSVYWYQQSLDQGLQFLIQYYNGEERAKGNILERFSAQQFPDLHSELNLSSLELGDSALYFCASSVVAGAEAFFGQGTRLTVV.

The chain combines TRBV27 with TRBJ1-5, with a possible D match to TRBD1 (6 bases). Deletions cut 5 bases from V and 6 bases from J, with 17 bases between. CDR3 length: 15 residues. The germline V gene has CDR1 MNHEY and CDR2 SMNVEV (reference sequence). In DNA form, the CDR3 reads TGTGCCAGCAGTGAAAGGGTAGGGGGGCGTCAGCCCCAGCATTTT. Amino acids: CASSERVGGRQPQHF.

V is TRBV20-1 and J is TRBJ2-5, with 7 bases identical to TRBD2. This CDR3 spans 14 amino acids. Germline V gene sequence: CDR1 DFQATT, CDR2 SNEGSKA (reference sequence). V gave up 3 bases and J gave up 5 bases; unmatched junction bases: 9. CDR3 in amino acids: CSASVAGVTETQYF. CDR3 bases: TGCAGTGCTAGTGTGGCGGGAGTAACTGAGACCCAGTACTTC.

J is TRBJ1-4 and V is TRBV20-1; the match to TRBD1 covers 9 bases. J gave up 8 bases and V 0 bases, and 7 bases lay outside the gene matches. This CDR3 contains 15 residues. Germline assignment: CDR1 DFQATT and CDR2 SNEGSKA (reference sequence). The CDR3 is CSARDSTGGAEKLFF. Written as DNA, the CDR3 is TGCAGTGCTAGAGACAGCACAGGGGGCGCAGAAAAACTGTTTTTT.

The chain couples TRBV11-3 to TRBJ2-1; unclear D gene. This CDR3 is built from 15 residues. V shed 6 bases and J shed 1 base, with 13 bases lying between them. Germline V CDR1 and CDR2: SGHNT, YENEEA. The CDR3 spells CASSKGFQSYNEQFF. CDR3 nucleotide sequence: TGTGCCAGCAGTAAAGGGTTTCAATCCTACAATGAGCAGTTCTTC.